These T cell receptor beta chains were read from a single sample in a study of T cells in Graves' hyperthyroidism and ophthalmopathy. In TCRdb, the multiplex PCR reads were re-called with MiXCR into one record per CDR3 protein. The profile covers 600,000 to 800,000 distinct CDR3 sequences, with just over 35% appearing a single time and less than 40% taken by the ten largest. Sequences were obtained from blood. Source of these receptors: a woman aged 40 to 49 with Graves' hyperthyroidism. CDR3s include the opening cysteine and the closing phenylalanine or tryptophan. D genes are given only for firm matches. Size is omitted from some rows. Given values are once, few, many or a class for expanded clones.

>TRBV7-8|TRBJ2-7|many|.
CASSLANFEQYF
TGTGCCAGCAGCTTAGCTAATTTCGAGCAGTACTTC
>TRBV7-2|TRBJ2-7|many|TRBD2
CASSLLLAGGVYEQYF
TGTGCCAGCAGCTTATTGCTAGCGGGAGGGGTCTACGAGCAGTACTTC
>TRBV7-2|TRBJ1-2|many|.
CASSPIIHYGYTF
TGTGCCAGCAGCCCTATAATCCACTATGGCTACACCTTC
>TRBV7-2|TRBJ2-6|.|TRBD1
CASSRDRGRPGANVLTF
TGTGCCAGCAGCAGAGACAGGGGCCGCCCAGGGGCCAACGTCCTGACTTTC
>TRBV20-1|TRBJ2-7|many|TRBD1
CSAPGQGAWEQYF
TGCAGTGCACCGGGACAGGGGGCGTGGGAGCAGTACTTC
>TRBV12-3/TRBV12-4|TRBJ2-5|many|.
CASSSPAEGETQYF
TGTGCCAGCAGTTCCCCGGCCGAGGGAGAGACCCAGTACTTC
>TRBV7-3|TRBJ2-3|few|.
CASSEGVQRTDTQYF
TGTGCCAGCAGCGAGGGGGTACAGCGTACAGATACGCAGTATTTT
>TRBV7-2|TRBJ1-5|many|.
CASSLEGTSQPQHF
TGTGCCAGCAGCTTAGAAGGCACTTCTCAGCCCCAGCATTTT
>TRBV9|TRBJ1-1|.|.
CASSVDQFSLGKNTEAFF
TGTGCCAGCAGCGTTGACCAGTTTAGCTTGGGGAAAAACACTGAAGCTTTCTTT
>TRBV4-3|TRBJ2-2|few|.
CASSQYGLLDTGELFF
TGCGCCAGCAGCCAATATGGGCTCTTGGACACCGGGGAGCTGTTTTTT
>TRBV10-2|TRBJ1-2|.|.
CASRARGYGYTF
TGCGCCAGCAGGGCCAGGGGTTATGGCTACACCTTC
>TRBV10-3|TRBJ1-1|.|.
CASSPLQGPGAFF
TGTGCCAGCAGTCCACTACAGGGACCTGGAGCTTTCTTT
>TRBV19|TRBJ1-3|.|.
CASSIWSSFLNSGNTIYF
TGTGCCAGTAGTATTTGGAGCAGCTTTCTAAACTCTGGAAACACCATATATTTT
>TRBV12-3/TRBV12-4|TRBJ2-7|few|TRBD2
CASSSNLGGYEQYF
TGTGCCAGCAGTTCAAACCTGGGGGGGTACGAGCAGTACTTC
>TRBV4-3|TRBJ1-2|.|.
CASSQDKHSYGYTF
TGCGCCAGCAGCCAAGATAAGCATTCCTATGGCTACACCTTC
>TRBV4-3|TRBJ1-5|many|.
CASSQDRDRNQPQHF
TGCGCCAGCAGCCAAGATCGCGACCGCAATCAGCCCCAGCATTTT
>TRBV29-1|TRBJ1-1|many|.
CSAAGRARNTEAFF
TGCAGCGCCGCCGGGAGGGCTCGGAACACTGAAGCTTTCTTT
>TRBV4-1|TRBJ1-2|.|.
CASSPGPNNYGYTF
TGCGCCAGCAGCCCGGGACCAAATAACTATGGCTACACCTTC
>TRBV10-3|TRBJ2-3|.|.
CAIQGTDTQYF
TGTGCCATCCAGGGGACAGATACGCAGTATTTT
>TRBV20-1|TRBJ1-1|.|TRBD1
CSALGQGNLDTEAFF
TGCAGTGCTCTCGGACAGGGGAACCTCGACACTGAAGCTTTCTTT
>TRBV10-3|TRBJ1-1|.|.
CAGGDTEAFF
TGTGCCGGGGGGGACACTGAAGCTTTCTTT
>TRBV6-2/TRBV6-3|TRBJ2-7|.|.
CASSYSSRGATRTYEQYF
TGTGCCAGCAGTTACTCGAGTAGGGGGGCAACGCGTACCTACGAGCAGTACTTC
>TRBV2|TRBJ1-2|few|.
CASSSGQGVDGYTF
TGTGCCAGCAGTTCCGGGCAGGGAGTCGATGGCTACACCTTC
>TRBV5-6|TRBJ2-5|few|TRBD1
CASSHRGGIETQYF
TGTGCCAGCAGCCACCGAGGGGGCATAGAGACCCAGTACTTC
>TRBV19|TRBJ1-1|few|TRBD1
CASSIRGGNTEAFF
TGTGCCAGTAGTATCAGGGGGGGAAACACTGAAGCTTTCTTT
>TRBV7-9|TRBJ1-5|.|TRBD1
CASSQASGGGQPQHF
TGCGCCAGCAGCCAAGCGTCAGGGGGGGGTCAGCCCCAGCATTTT
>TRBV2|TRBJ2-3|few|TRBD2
CASSGTSGSTDTQYF
TGTGCCAGCAGCGGGACTAGCGGGAGCACAGATACGCAGTATTTT
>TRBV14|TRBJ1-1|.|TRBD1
CASSQGQGRNTEAFF
TGTGCCAGCAGCCAAGGACAGGGACGGAACACTGAAGCTTTCTTT
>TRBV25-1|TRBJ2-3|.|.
CASRTGDLSTDTQYF
TGTGCCAGCAGGACAGGAGACCTTAGCACAGATACGCAGTATTTT
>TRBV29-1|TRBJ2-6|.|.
CSVFPGAGANVLAF
TGCAGCGTTTTCCCAGGGGCTGGGGCCAACGTCCTGGCTTTC
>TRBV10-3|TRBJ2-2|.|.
CAISARDGELFF
TGTGCCATCAGTGCTAGGGACGGGGAGCTGTTTTTT
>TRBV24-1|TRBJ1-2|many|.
CATSDSGTDLVYGYTF
TGTGCCACCAGTGATTCCGGGACCGACCTAGTGTATGGCTACACCTTC
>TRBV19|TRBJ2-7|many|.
CASSIVRGGGQYF
TGTGCCAGTAGTATAGTTCGTGGCGGCGGGCAGTACTTC
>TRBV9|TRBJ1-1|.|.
CASSSPDLRGGAFF
TGTGCCAGCAGCTCCCCAGACTTAAGGGGTGGGGCTTTCTTT
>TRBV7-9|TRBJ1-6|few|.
CASSPTTGQGTNSPLHF
TGTGCCAGCTCACCTACGACAGGCCAAGGAACCAATTCACCCCTCCACTTT
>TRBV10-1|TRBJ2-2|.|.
CASSDLGGTYAHTGELFF
TGCGCCAGCAGTGACTTGGGAGGGACATACGCGCACACCGGGGAGCTGTTTTTT
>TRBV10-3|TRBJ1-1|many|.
CAISESTSIGGAEAFF
TGTGCCATCAGTGAGTCGACTAGCATTGGGGGGGCTGAAGCTTTCTTT
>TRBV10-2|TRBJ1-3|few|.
CASSSLGTGNTIYF
TGCGCCAGCAGCTCACTGGGCACTGGAAACACCATATATTTT
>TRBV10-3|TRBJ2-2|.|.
CAISEYGRGGELFF
TGTGCCATCAGTGAGTACGGCAGGGGAGGGGAGCTGTTTTTT
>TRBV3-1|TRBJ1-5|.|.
CASSREGSRQPQHF
TGTGCCAGCAGCCGAGAGGGGTCAAGGCAGCCCCAGCATTTT
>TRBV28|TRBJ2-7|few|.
CASSYAVSYEQYF
TGTGCCAGCAGTTATGCAGTTTCCTACGAGCAGTACTTC
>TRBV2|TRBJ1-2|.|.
CGTGSRPGGYTF
TGTGGCACAGGGTCCCGCCCGGGGGGCTACACCTTC
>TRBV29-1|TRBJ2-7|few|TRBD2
CSVGAPSPGGEQYF
TGCAGCGTTGGGGCTCCCAGCCCGGGAGGGGAGCAGTACTTC
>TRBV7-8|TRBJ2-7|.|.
CASSPGPNRGEQYF
TGTGCCAGCAGCCCGGGTCCAAACCGGGGCGAGCAGTACTTC
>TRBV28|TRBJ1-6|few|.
CAGRDALASPLHF
TGTGCCGGGCGGGACGCCTTGGCCTCACCCCTCCACTTT
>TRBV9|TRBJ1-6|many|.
CASSVGDLPGSPLHF
TGTGCCAGCAGCGTAGGGGACCTTCCAGGCTCACCCCTCCACTTT
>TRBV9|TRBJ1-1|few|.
CASSVREDTEAFF
TGTGCCAGCAGCGTTAGGGAGGACACTGAAGCTTTCTTT
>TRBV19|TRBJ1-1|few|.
CASNTRQWGFMNTEAFF
TGTGCCAGTAATACCCGACAGTGGGGGTTCATGAACACTGAAGCTTTCTTT
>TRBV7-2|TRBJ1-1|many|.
CASSLDAVNTEAFF
TGTGCCAGCAGCTTAGATGCAGTGAACACTGAAGCTTTCTTT
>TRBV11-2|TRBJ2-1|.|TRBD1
CASSSQTGAQNEQFF
TGTGCCAGCAGCTCCCAGACAGGGGCGCAGAATGAGCAGTTCTTC
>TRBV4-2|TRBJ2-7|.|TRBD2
CASSQAASGGTNHYEQYF
TGTGCCAGCAGCCAAGCAGCTAGCGGGGGTACCAACCACTACGAGCAGTACTTC
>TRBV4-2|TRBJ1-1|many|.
CASSQDPGIGTEAFF
TGTGCCAGCAGCCAAGACCCGGGGATAGGCACTGAAGCTTTCTTT
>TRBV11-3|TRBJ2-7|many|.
CASSSQNEQYF
TGTGCCAGCAGCTCGCAGAACGAGCAGTACTTC